The 31 T cell receptor beta chains reported below all come from one sample, sequenced in a study of breast tumors, draining lymph nodes, adjacent tissues (dated by TCRdb to about 2016). The library was prepared using multiplex PCR. The sample was run on an Illumina HiSeq 2000. The public reads were quality trimmed at Q25 with fastp and then assembled into clones with MiXCR by TCRdb, keeping productive beta chains. Entries that share a CDR3 protein sequence are merged under the most common genes and DNA. The sample table holds approximately 210,000 distinct CDR3 sequences, of which around 34% were seen once. The ten largest clones add up to over 3.5% of the sample. The lymph node samples were taken from the axillary draining lymph nodes of breast cancer patients. The sample consisted of axillary lymph node tissue. The receptors derive from a female donor with breast cancer. Some clones in this sample may be carry-over from other donors' samples.

This clonotype was seen many times. One end of the junction does not line up with germline, which may come from a read error. V gene TRBV5-1 combines with J gene TRBJ2-5, with D uncertain. There are 15 residues in the CDR3. CDR1 SGHRS and CDR2 YFSETQ come from the germline V gene. The CDR3 DNA reads TGCGCCAGCACCTTGTATGCTGCGAACCAAGAGACCCAGTACTTC. Translation: CASTLYAANQETQYF.

The chain has TRBV6-2 or TRBV6-3 and TRBJ2-1; D is unclear. The germline V gene has CDR1 MNHEY and CDR2 SVGEGT. Trimming left V 7 bases short and J 0 bases short, with 16 bases between. The CDR3 contains 16 residues. CDR3 sequence (DNA): TGTGCCAGCACCCAAGGTGGGCCCAGCTCCTACAATGAGCAGTTCTTC. Residues: CASTQGGPSSYNEQFF.

In its sample, this clonotype was seen once. A read error may explain this, as a much larger clone is one base away. This is likely a read error, given that the CDR3 carries no conserved phenylalanine or tryptophan at its end. The chain combines TRBV5-1 with TRBJ2-7; D is possibly TRBD2 (5 bases). Germline V gene lookup returns CDR1 SGHRS and CDR2 YFSETQ. This CDR3 spans 14 amino acids. V gave up 0 bases and J gave up 3 bases, with 10 bases separating them. CDR3 DNA: TGCGCCAGCAGCTTGGCTGGGGAGATCTACGAGCAGTACCTC. It yields the protein CASSLAGEIYEQYL.

The chain carries TRBV11-2 and TRBJ1-5, with 10 bases fitting TRBD1. Losses at the gene ends were 1 base for V and 9 bases for J; bases not matched to a gene: 6. This CDR3 is 15 amino acids long. Germline V gene sequence: CDR1 SGHAT, CDR2 FQNNGV. The DNA of the CDR3 is TGTGCCAGCAGCTTAGTGACAGGGGGCTCTCGGCCCCAGCATTTT. It translates to CASSLVTGGSRPQHF.

This clonotype has more than one count but fewer than ten. This could be a read error, since a much larger clone is one nucleotide away. The chain uses TRBV6-1 and TRBJ2-7; D perhaps matches TRBD1 (6 bases). The CDR3 spans 15 residues. V was cut by 9 bases and J by 3 bases, with 21 bases left in between. Looked up from germline, CDR1 is MNHNS and CDR2 is SASEGT. The CDR3 is CASERTVHPNYEQYF. Written as DNA, the CDR3 is TGTGCCAGTGAACGGACAGTGCACCCGAACTACGAGCAGTACTTC.

A remark on this clonotype: A clone one base away is much larger, so this may be a read error. V is TRBV14 and J is TRBJ2-5; 8 nucleotides agree with TRBD2. The CDR3 consists of 14 residues. CDR1 and CDR2 from the germline V gene are SGHDN and FVKESK. The CDR3 DNA follows: TGTGCCAGCAGTTACTCGGGGGGGCGGGAGACCCAGTCCTTC. Its protein product is CASSYSGGRETQSF.

This clonotype was found a few times. V usage is TRBV11-2 and J usage is TRBJ2-3; D unresolved. Per germline, CDR1 SGHAT and CDR2 FQNNGV. V lost 8 bases and J 3 bases, leaving 6 bases between the germline ends. CDR3 length: 11 residues. The CDR3, as DNA: TGTGCCAGCGGAGAGACAGATACGCAGTATTTT. Its translation: CASGETDTQYF.

J is TRBJ2-3 and V is TRBV9; D is ambiguous. CDR3 length: 12 residues. From germline, CDR1 is SGDLS and CDR2 YYNGEE. Trimming pared 0 bases from V and 6 bases from J, leaving 5 bases between. The CDR3 DNA sequence: TGTGCCAGCAGCGTAGATAGGGATACGCAGTATTTT. Its protein product is CASSVDRDTQYF.

V gene TRBV6-6 combines with J gene TRBJ1-3, with TRBD1 matching over 11 bases. Germline-derived CDR1 and CDR2 are MNHNY and SVGAGI (reference sequence). Germline trimming cut 4 bases from V and 8 bases from J; bases unmatched to any gene: 4. There are 14 residues in the CDR3. CDR3 protein: CASSLGDRGDTIYF. CDR3 DNA sequence: TGTGCCAGCAGTTTAGGGGACAGGGGGGACACCATATATTTT.

CDR3 in amino acids: CASSSRAGELFF. The CDR3 DNA follows: TGTGCCAGCAGCTCCCGGGCAGGGGAGCTGTTTTTT. J is TRBJ2-2 and V is TRBV7-2; D is uncertain. CDR1 is SGHTA and CDR2 is FQGNSA in the germline V gene. V was trimmed by 4 bases and J by 8 bases, leaving 8 bases between them. This CDR3 comprises 12 residues.

At least ten counts were recorded for this clonotype. The V and J genes are TRBV19 and TRBJ2-3; 7 nucleotides agree with TRBD1. Germline trimming cut 6 bases from V and 2 bases from J; bases unmatched to any gene: 8. CDR1 is LNHDA, CDR2 SQIVND, per germline (reference sequence). CDR3 length: 15 amino acids. The CDR3 spells CASRTGQVDTDTQYF. The CDR3 coding sequence is TGTGCCAGTAGAACCGGACAGGTAGACACAGATACGCAGTATTTT.

Details on this clonotype: At one of its ends the junction is not consistent with the germline gene, which may arise from a read error. This rearrangement joins TRBV3-1 to TRBJ1-6; TRBD1 is a possible D gene (5 bases). Germline V CDR1 and CDR2: LGHDT, YNNKEL (reference sequence). The CDR3 spans 14 residues. CDR3 nucleotides: TGCGCCAGCAGCCTTGGGACCCCGAATTCACCCCTCCACTTT. As protein: CASSLGTPNSPLHF.

A note on this clonotype: This may be a read error: a much more frequent sequence differs by one nucleotide. The V gene is TRBV12-3 or TRBV12-4, the J gene TRBJ1-2; 7 bases match TRBD1. The V segment lost 4 bases and the J segment 3 bases; nucleotides outside the gene matches: 8. CDR3 length: 15 amino acids. This CDR3 reads CASSSPQGKDYGYTF. The CDR3, as DNA: TGTGCCAGCAGTTCCCCACAGGGGAAGGACTATGGCTACACCTTC.

There are a few counts of this clonotype. One end of the junction is discordant with germline, which a read error may explain. The chain uses TRBV7-2 and TRBJ1-2; D gene uncertain. CDR1 SGHTA and CDR2 FQGNSA come from the germline V gene. The CDR3 extends over 15 amino acids. The CDR3 spells CASSPPQRRYYGYPF. The DNA for the CDR3 is TGTGCCAGCAGCCCCCCACAGAGAAGATACTATGGCTACCCCTTC. Supplemented by reference TRBV7-2 and TRBJ1-2, the full variable domain reads GAGVSQSPSNKVTEKGKDVELRCDPISGHTALYWYRQSLGQGLEFLIYFQGNSAPDKSGLPSDRFSAERTGGSVSTLTIQRTQQEDSAVYLCASSPPQRRYYGYPFGSGTRLTVV.

This clonotype was detected ten times or more. The chain combines TRBV7-3 with TRBJ2-2; D might be TRBD1 (6 bases). This CDR3 region has 15 residues. Germline CDR1 and CDR2: SGHTA and FQGTGA. The V end lost 5 bases, the J end lost 1 base, and 11 bases lay between the germline ends. This chain's CDR3 is CASSPGAMNTGELFF. The CDR3 DNA follows: TGTGCCAGCAGCCCAGGGGCCATGAACACCGGGGAGCTGTTTTTT.

The V and J genes are TRBV5-5 and TRBJ2-7; 8 bases align to TRBD1. V lost 4 bases, J lost 6 bases, and 9 bases stayed unmatched. The CDR3 totals 14 residues. The germline gives CDR1 SGHKS, CDR2 YYEKEE (reference sequence). The CDR3 DNA follows: TGTGCCAGCAGCCTGACAGGGGCGGGCGGCGAGCAGTACTTC. Translation: CASSLTGAGGEQYF.

A note on this clonotype: A much larger clone lies a single base off, so this may be a read error. The rearrangement uses TRBV11-2 and TRBJ2-2; D possibly matches TRBD1 or TRBD2 (5 bases each). Germline V gene data show CDR1 as SGHAT and CDR2 as FQNNGV. This CDR3 is built from 15 residues. V lost 2 bases to trimming and J lost 6 bases, with 13 bases between them. The CDR3 protein is CASSLQTGRAGELFF. CDR3 sequence (DNA): TGTGCCAGCAGCTTACAAACGGGGCGGGCCGGGGAGCTGTTTTTT.

There are a few counts of this clonotype. This may be a read error: a much more frequent sequence differs by one nucleotide. The conserved phenylalanine or tryptophan is not found at the CDR3 terminus, so this likely reflects a read error. This sequence joins TRBV7-2 and TRBJ1-5; D is perhaps TRBD1 (5 bases). Germline V lookup: CDR1 SGHTA, CDR2 FQGNSA. With 5 bases removed from V and 2 bases from J, the gap between germline ends came to 10 bases. This CDR3 contains 14 residues. The CDR3 DNA follows: TGTGCCAGCAGCACCAGGGTGGGCAATCAGCCCCAGCATCTT. The encoded protein is CASSTRVGNQPQHL.

This clonotype was recorded many times. The V gene is TRBV20-1, the J gene TRBJ1-5; D possibly corresponds to TRBD1 (5 bases). Germline V gene lookup returns CDR1 DFQATT and CDR2 SNEGSKA (reference sequence). The V end was cut by 2 bases, the J end by 0 bases, with 17 bases between. The CDR3 is made up of 17 amino acids. This CDR3 reads CSARPTVSPYSNQPQHF. CDR3 sequence (DNA): TGCAGTGCTAGACCGACAGTTTCCCCATATAGCAATCAGCCCCAGCATTTT.

This clonotype has just a few counts. The chain carries TRBV19 and TRBJ2-3; 12 nucleotides match TRBD2. Germline loops: CDR1 LNHDA, CDR2 SQIVND (reference sequence). V was pared by 3 bases and J by 4 bases, with 8 bases of the junction left unmatched. This CDR3 contains 17 residues. The CDR3 loop reads CASSILTSGGRSDTQYF. CDR3 sequence (DNA): TGTGCCAGTAGTATTTTAACTAGCGGGGGGCGGTCAGATACGCAGTATTTT.

For this clonotype: A read error may explain this, as a much larger clone is one base away. This chain connects TRBV5-1 to TRBJ2-3; 8 nucleotides align to TRBD2. The CDR3 has 14 residues. Germline loops: CDR1 SGHRS, CDR2 YFSETQ. V lost 7 bases to trimming and J lost 5 bases; unmatched junction nucleotides: 9. CDR3 region: CASQSGSGVDTQYF. The CDR3 DNA is TGCGCCAGCCAAAGCGGGAGTGGGGTAGATACGCAGTATTTT. Full variable domain (outside the CDR3, taken from reference TRBV5-1 and TRBJ2-3): KAGVTQTPRYLIKTRGQQVTLSCSPISGHRSVSWYQQTPGQGLQFLFEYFSETQRNKGNFPGRFSGRQFSNSRSEMNVSTLELGDSALYLCASQSGSGVDTQYFGPGTRLTVL.

This clonotype was detected many times. The chain recombines TRBV11-2 with TRBJ2-7; D gene unclear. Between the trimmed V and J ends, which lost 2 bases and 1 base, there was a span of 9 bases. Per the germline V gene, CDR1 is SGHAT and CDR2 is FQNNGV. The CDR3 length is 14 residues. The CDR3 here is CASSLFVGSYEQYF. In DNA form, the CDR3 reads TGTGCCAGCAGCTTATTTGTGGGGTCCTACGAGCAGTACTTC.

This clonotype showed up many times. The chain joins TRBV5-5 to TRBJ2-7; 8 nucleotides match TRBD2. J gave up 4 bases and V 2 bases, and 5 bases lay outside the gene matches. This CDR3 comprises 14 residues. CDR1 SGHKS and CDR2 YYEKEE come from the germline V gene (reference sequence). CDR3 sequence: CASSFSSGLYEQYF. In DNA form, the CDR3 reads TGTGCCAGCAGCTTCTCTAGCGGGCTGTACGAGCAGTACTTC.

This clonotype was found many times. The chain combines TRBV24-1 with TRBJ2-1, with D hard to call. CDR3 length: 13 amino acids. Trimming pared 3 bases from V and 6 bases from J, leaving 8 bases between. Germline loops: CDR1 KGHDR, CDR2 SFDVKD. The DNA for the CDR3 is TGTGCCACCAGTGATAATACCCTCAATGAGCAGTTCTTC. Translating it yields CATSDNTLNEQFF.

This chain connects TRBV2 to TRBJ1-3; possible D gene TRBD1, 5 bases. The CDR3 sequence is 15 residues long. Germline values: CDR1 SNHLY, CDR2 FYNNEI. V was clipped by 4 bases and J by 7 bases, with 17 bases between them. The CDR3 DNA reads TGTGCCAGCAGTGGATACGGGGGAAAGGGGAACACCATATATTTT. Encoded protein: CASSGYGGKGNTIYF.

This clonotype showed up many times. This chain connects TRBV7-2 to TRBJ2-1; D call uncertain. Germline-derived CDR1 and CDR2 are SGHTA and FQGNSA. V lost 6 bases and J 0 bases, leaving 9 bases between the germline ends. The CDR3 spans 14 residues. The CDR3 DNA follows: TGTGCCAGCAGTGGACCGAGCTCCTACAATGAGCAGTTCTTC. This encodes CASSGPSSYNEQFF.

This clonotype appeared many times. V is TRBV10-3 and J is TRBJ1-2, with D maybe TRBD1 (5 bases). The germline gives CDR1 ENHRY, CDR2 SYGVKD. V was shortened by 4 bases and J by 6 bases, with 12 bases between the two germline ends. CDR3 size: 13 residues. CDR3 sequence reads: CAISGGEPDGYTF. CDR3 nucleotides: TGTGCCATCAGTGGAGGGGAGCCCGATGGCTACACCTTC.

For this clonotype: A much larger clone lies one base from this, so it may be a read error. The chain links TRBV20-1 to TRBJ1-2; TRBD1 might be the D (5 bases). The V end was cut by 0 bases, the J end by 10 bases, with 15 bases between. This CDR3 region has 13 residues. From germline, CDR1 is DFQATT and CDR2 SNEGSKA (reference sequence). The CDR3 protein is CSARDWDGVAYTF. The CDR3 DNA follows: TGCAGTGCTAGAGATTGGGACGGGGTTGCCTACACCTTC.

This clonotype was counted between two and nine times. The chain joins TRBV6-1 to TRBJ1-2; no definite D call. The CDR3 loop spans 14 amino acids. Germline V lookup: CDR1 MNHNS, CDR2 SASEGT. The V end lost 8 bases, the J end lost 1 base, and 14 bases lay between the germline ends. This chain's CDR3 is CASDGPSSNYGYTF. The CDR3 region has the DNA TGTGCCAGCGATGGACCCTCGAGTAACTATGGCTACACCTTC.

This clonotype was observed at least ten times. J is TRBJ1-3 and V is TRBV12-3 or TRBV12-4; a weak D match, TRBD1 (5 bases). Trimming left V 6 bases short and J 0 bases short, with 15 bases between. The CDR3 is 16 residues long. CDR3 DNA sequence: TGTGCCAGCAGGACGGGACGGATAACCTCTGGAAACACCATATATTTT. It is translated as CASRTGRITSGNTIYF.

The table lists this clonotype with a count of one. The genes are TRBV2 and TRBJ1-5, with 10 bases lining up with TRBD1. The germline CDR1 and CDR2 sequences are SNHLY and FYNNEI. The CDR3 totals 15 residues. Losses at the gene ends were 1 base for V and 6 bases for J; bases not matched to a gene: 3. CDR3 nucleotide sequence: TGTGCCAGCAGTGAAGGGACAGGGGGTACTCAGCCCCAGCATTTT. This codes for CASSEGTGGTQPQHF.